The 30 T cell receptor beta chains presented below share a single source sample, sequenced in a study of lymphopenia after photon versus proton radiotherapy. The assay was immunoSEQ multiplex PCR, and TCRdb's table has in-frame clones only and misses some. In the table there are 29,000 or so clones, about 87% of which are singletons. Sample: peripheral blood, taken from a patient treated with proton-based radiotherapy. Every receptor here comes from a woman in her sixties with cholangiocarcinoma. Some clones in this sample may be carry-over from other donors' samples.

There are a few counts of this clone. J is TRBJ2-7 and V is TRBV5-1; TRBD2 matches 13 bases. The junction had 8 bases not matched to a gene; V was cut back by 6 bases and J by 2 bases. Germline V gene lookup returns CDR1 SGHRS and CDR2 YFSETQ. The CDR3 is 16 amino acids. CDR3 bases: TGCGCCAGCAAGGGACTAGCGGGGAGTGCAGCCTACGAGCAGTACTTC. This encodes CASKGLAGSAAYEQYF.

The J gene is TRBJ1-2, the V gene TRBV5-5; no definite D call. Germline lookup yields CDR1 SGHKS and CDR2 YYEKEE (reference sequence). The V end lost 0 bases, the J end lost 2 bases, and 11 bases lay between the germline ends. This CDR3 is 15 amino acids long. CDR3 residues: CASSLVAGSNYGYTF. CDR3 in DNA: TGTGCCAGCAGCTTGGTCGCTGGAAGCAACTATGGCTACACCTTC.

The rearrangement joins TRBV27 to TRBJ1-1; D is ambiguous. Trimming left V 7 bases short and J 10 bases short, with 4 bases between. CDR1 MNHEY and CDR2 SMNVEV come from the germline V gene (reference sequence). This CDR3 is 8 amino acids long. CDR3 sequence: CASKRAFF. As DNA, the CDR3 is TGTGCCAGCAAGAGAGCTTTCTTT.

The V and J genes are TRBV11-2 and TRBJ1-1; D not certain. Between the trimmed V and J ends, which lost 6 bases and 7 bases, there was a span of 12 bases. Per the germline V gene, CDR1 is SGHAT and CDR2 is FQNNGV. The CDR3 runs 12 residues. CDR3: CASRYLEGEAFF. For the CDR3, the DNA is TGTGCCAGCAGATACCTAGAGGGTGAAGCTTTCTTT. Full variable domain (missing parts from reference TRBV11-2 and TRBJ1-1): EAGVAQSPRYKIIEKRQSVAFWCNPISGHATLYWYQQILGQGPKLLIQFQNNGVVDDSQLPKDRFSAERLKGVDSTLKIQPAKLEDSAVYLCASRYLEGEAFFGQGTRLTVV.

The CDR3 sequence: CASSLARVEQYF. CDR3 in DNA: TGTGCCAGCAGCTTGGCCAGGGTCGAGCAGTACTTC. This rearrangement joins TRBV5-6 to TRBJ2-7; TRBD1 is a possible D gene (5 bases). The CDR3 is 12 residues long. Germline V lookup: CDR1 SGHDT, CDR2 YYEEEE. V was shortened by 0 bases and J by 6 bases, with 7 bases between the two germline ends.

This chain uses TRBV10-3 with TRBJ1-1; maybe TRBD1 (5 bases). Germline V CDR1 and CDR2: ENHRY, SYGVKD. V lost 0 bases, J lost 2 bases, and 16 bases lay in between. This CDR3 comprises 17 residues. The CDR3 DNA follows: TGTGCCATCAGTGAGTCGGAACTCAGGGTGCTTAACACTGAAGCTTTCTTT. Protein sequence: CAISESELRVLNTEAFF.

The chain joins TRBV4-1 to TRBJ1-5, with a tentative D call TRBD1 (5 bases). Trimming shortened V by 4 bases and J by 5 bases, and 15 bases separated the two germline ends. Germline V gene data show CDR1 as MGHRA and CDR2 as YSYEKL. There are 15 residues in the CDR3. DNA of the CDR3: TGCGCCAGCAGCCTTGTCGGGGGTTTCGATCAGCCCCAGCATTTT. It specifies CASSLVGGFDQPQHF.

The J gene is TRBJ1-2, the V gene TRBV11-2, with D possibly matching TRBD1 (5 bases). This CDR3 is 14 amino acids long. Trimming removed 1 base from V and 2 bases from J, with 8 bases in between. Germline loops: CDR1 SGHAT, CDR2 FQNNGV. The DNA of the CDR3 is TGTGCCAGCAGCTTAGCGGCAGGGAACTATGGCTACACCTTC. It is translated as CASSLAAGNYGYTF.

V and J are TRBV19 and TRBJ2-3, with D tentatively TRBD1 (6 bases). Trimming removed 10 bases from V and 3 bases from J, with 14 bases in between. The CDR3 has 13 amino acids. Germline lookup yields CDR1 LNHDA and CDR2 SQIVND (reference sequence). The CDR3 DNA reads TGTGCCACCGAGGGACAATCGACAGATACGCAGTATTTT. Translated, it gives CATEGQSTDTQYF.

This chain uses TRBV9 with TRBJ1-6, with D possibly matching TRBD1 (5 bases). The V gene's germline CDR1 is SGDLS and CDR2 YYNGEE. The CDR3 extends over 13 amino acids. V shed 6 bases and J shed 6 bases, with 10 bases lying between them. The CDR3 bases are TGTGCCAGCACTGGGGACTTTAATTCACCCCTCCACTTT. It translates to CASTGDFNSPLHF.

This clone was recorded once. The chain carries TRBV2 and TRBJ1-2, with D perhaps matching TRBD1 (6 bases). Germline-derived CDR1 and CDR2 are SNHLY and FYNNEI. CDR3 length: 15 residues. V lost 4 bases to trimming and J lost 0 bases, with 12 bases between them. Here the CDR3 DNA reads TGTGCCAGCAGTGGGGGACACGCTGCTAACTATGGCTACACCTTC. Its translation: CASSGGHAANYGYTF.

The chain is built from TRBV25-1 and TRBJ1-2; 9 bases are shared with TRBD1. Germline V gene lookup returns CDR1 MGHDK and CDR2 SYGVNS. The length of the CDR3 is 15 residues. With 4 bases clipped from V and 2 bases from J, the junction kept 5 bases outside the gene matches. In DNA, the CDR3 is TGTGCCAGCAGTGCACCCGGGACAGGGAACTATGGCTACACCTTC. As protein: CASSAPGTGNYGYTF.

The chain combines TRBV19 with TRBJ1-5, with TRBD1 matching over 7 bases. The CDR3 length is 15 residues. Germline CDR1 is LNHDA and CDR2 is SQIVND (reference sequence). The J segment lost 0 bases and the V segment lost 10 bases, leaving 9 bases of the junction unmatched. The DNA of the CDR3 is TGTGCCATAGGACCCCGGACAGGTAGCAATCAGCCCCAGCATTTT. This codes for CAIGPRTGSNQPQHF.

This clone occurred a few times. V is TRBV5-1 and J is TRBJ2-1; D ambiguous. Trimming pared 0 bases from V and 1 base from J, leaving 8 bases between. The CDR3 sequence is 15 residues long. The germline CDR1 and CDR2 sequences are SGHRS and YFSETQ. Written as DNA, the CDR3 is TGCGCCAGCAGCTTGGAATCTGGGTCCTACAATGAGCAGTTCTTC. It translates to CASSLESGSYNEQFF.

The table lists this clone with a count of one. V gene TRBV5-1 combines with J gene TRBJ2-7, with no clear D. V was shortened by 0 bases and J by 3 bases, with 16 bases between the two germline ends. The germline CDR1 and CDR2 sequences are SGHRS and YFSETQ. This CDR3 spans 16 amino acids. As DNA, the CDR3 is TGCGCCAGCAGCTTGGGGTCCCCAGGTAAGGGCTACGAGCAGTACTTC. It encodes CASSLGSPGKGYEQYF.

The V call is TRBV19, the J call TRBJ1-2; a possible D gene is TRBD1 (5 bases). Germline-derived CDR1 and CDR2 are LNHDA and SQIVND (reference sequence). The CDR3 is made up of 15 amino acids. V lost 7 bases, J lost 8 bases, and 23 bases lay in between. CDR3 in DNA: TGTGCCAGTACCCAACCTGGGGGGGGACTCCGGGGCTACACCTTC. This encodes CASTQPGGGLRGYTF.

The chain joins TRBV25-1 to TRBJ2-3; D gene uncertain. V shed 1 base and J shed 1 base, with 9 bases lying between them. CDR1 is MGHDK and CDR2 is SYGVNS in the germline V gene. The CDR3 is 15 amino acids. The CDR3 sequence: CASSESLSGTDTQYF. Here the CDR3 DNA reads TGTGCCAGCAGTGAATCTCTGTCGGGCACAGATACGCAGTATTTT.

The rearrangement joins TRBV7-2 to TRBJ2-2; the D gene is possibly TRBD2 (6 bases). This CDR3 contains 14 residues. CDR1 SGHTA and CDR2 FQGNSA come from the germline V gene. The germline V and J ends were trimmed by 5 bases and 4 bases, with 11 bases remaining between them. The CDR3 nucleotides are TGTGCCAGCAGCGCCTTGGGGGGCACCGGGGAGCTGTTTTTT. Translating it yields CASSALGGTGELFF.

The CDR3: CASSSYDRGLGYTF. CDR3 coding DNA: TGTGCCAGCAGCTCCTACGACAGGGGTCTGGGATACACCTTC. V and J are TRBV7-3 and TRBJ1-2; 8 nucleotides match TRBD1. The CDR3 consists of 14 residues. From germline, CDR1 is SGHTA and CDR2 FQGTGA. V lost 4 bases and J lost 11; bases outside the gene matches: 12.

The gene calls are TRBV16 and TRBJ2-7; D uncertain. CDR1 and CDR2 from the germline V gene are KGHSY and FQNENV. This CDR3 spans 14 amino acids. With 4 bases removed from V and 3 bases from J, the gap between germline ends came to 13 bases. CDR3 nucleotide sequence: TGTGCCAGCAGCCCCGACGAAGCGCACTACGAGCAGTACTTC. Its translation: CASSPDEAHYEQYF.

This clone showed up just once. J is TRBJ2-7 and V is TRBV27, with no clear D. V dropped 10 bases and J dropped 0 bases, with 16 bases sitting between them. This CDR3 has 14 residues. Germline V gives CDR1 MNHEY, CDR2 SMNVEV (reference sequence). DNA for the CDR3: TGTGCCACTGGAAGAGTGCCTTTCTCCTACGAGCAGTACTTC. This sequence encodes CATGRVPFSYEQYF.

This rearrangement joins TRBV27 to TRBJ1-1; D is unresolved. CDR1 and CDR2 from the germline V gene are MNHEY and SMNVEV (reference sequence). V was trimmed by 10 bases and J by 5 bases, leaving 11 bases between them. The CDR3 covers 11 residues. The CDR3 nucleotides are TGTGCCAACCAATGGGTGACTGAAGCTTTCTTT. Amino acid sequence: CANQWVTEAFF.

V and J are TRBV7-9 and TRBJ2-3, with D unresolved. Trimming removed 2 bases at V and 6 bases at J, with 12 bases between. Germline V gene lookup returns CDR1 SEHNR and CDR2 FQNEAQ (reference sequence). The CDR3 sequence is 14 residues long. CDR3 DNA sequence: TGTGCCAGCAGCTTAAGGGCTACCACCGATACGCAGTATTTT. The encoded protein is CASSLRATTDTQYF.

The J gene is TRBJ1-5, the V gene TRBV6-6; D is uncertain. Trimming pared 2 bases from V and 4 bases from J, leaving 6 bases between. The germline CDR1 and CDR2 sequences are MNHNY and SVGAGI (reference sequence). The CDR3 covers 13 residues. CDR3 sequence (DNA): TGTGCCAGCAGTTACAGAGAAAATCAGCCCCAGCATTTT. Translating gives CASSYRENQPQHF.

The CDR3 is CASSLGRQETQYF. CDR3 bases: TGCGCCAGCAGCTTGGGAAGGCAAGAGACCCAGTACTTC. The V and J genes are TRBV5-1 and TRBJ2-5, with unresolved D. The V gene's germline CDR1 is SGHRS and CDR2 YFSETQ. Deletions cut 0 bases from V and 2 bases from J, with 5 bases between. The CDR3 covers 13 residues. Variable domain in full (rest from reference TRBV5-1 and TRBJ2-5): KAGVTQTPRYLIKTRGQQVTLSCSPISGHRSVSWYQQTPGQGLQFLFEYFSETQRNKGNFPGRFSGRQFSNSRSEMNVSTLELGDSALYLCASSLGRQETQYFGPGTRLLVL.

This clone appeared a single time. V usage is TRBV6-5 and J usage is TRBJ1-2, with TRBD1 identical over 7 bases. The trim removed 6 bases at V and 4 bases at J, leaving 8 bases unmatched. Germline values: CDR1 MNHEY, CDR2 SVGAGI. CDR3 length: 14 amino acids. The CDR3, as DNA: TGTGCCAGCAGCCAACAGGGGAGGGTCTATGGCTACACCTTC. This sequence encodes CASSQQGRVYGYTF.

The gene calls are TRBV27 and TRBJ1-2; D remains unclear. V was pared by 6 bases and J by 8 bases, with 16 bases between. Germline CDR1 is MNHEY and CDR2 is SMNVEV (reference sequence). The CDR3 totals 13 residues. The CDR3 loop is CASSLTWREGYTF. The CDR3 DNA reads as TGTGCCAGCAGCTTGACTTGGAGGGAGGGCTACACCTTC.

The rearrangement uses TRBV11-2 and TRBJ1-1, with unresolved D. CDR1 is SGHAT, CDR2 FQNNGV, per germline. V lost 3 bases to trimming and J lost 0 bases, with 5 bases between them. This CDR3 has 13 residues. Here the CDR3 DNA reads TGTGCCAGCAGCTTCGCGCTGAACACTGAAGCTTTCTTT. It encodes CASSFALNTEAFF.

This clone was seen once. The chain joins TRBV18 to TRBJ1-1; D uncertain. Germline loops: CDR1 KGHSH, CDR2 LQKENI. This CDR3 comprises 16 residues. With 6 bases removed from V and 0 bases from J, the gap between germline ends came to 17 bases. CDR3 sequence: CASSRSGLMMNTEAFF. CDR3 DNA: TGTGCCAGCTCTCGCTCCGGGCTGATGATGAACACTGAAGCTTTCTTT.

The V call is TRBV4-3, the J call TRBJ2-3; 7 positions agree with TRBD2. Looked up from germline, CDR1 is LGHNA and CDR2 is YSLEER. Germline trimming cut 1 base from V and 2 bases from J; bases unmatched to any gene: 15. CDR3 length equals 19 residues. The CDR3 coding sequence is TGCGCCAGCAGCCAAGGTGGGGGGGGTTCTACAACTCTCACAGATACGCAGTATTTT. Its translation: CASSQGGGGSTTLTDTQYF.